This TCR beta chain is drawn from a study of cytomegalovirus exposure and HLA in healthy donors. A multiplex PCR was run with 60 Vbeta primers and 13 Jbeta primers. Method: immunoSEQ multiplex PCR; TCRdb's copy keeps in-frame clones and lacks some. The sample records 150,000 to 200,000 clones, approximately 82% being singletons. As to this clone: Its antigen is unknown.

Overall study results and limits: For most TCR beta V segments, an earlier analysis put the productive rate at about 90% or about 30% of the time. Reportedly, a later analysis found an Asian-associated ancestry cluster had fewer N-insertions than the approximately 600-donor mean.

The sample comprised PBMCs. The TCR was taken from a woman aged 18-35 years in good health and CMV-seropositive.

The CDR3 is CASSLDLKETQYF. The CDR3 DNA is TGCGCCAGCAGCCTGGACTTGAAGGAGACCCAGTACTTC. The V gene is TRBV4-3, the J gene TRBJ2-5, with D possibly matching TRBD2 (5 bases). The V gene lost 4 bases and the J gene lost 5 bases, with 11 bases spanning the gap. Germline-derived CDR1 and CDR2 are LGHNA and YSLEER. The CDR3 is 13 amino acids.